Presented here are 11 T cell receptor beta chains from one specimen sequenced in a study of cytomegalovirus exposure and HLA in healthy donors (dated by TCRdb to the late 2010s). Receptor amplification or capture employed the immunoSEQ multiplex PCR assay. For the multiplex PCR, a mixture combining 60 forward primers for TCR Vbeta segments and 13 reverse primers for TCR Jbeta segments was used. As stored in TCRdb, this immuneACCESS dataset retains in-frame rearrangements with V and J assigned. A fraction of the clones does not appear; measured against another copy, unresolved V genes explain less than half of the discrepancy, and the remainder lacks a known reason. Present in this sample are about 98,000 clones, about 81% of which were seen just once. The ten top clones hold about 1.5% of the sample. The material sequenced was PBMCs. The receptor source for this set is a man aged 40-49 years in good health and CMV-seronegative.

The CDR3 DNA reads TGTGCCAGTAGTTCGCACCCGGCGGGGGCGAGTGCTGAAGCTTTCTTT. Residues: CASSSHPAGASAEAFF. The chain uses TRBV19 and TRBJ1-1; perhaps TRBD1 as D (6 bases). This CDR3 is built from 16 residues. The V gene lost 5 bases and the J gene lost 6 bases, with 22 bases spanning the gap. Germline V gives CDR1 LNHDA, CDR2 SQIVND (reference sequence).

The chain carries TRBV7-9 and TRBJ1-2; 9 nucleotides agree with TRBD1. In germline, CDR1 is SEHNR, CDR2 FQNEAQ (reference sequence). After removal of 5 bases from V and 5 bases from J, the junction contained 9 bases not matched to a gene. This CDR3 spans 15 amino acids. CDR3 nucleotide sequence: TGTGCCAGCAGCCTGCCGGGACAGGGATTTTATGGCTACACCTTC. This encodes CASSLPGQGFYGYTF.

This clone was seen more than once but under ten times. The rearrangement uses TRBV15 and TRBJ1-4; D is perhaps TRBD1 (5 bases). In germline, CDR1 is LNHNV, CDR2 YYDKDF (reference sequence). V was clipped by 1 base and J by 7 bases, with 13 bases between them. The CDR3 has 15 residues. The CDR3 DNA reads TGTGCCACCAGCAGAGGTGGCCAGGGAAGTGAAAAACTGTTTTTT. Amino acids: CATSRGGQGSEKLFF. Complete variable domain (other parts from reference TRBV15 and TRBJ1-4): DAMVIQNPRYQVTQFGKPVTLSCSQTLNHNVMYWYQQKSSQAPKLLFHYYDKDFNNEADTPDNFQSRRPNTSFCFLDIRSPGLGDTAMYLCATSRGGQGSEKLFFGSGTQLSVL.

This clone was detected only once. CDR3 protein: CASRPRPSRDTGELFF. For the CDR3, the DNA is TGTGCCAGCAGACCCCGCCCGAGCCGAGACACCGGGGAGCTGTTTTTT. This chain uses TRBV28 with TRBJ2-2; no clear D gene. Per germline, CDR1 MDHEN and CDR2 SYDVKM. The CDR3 runs to 16 residues. V shed 6 bases and J shed 3 bases, with 17 bases lying between them.

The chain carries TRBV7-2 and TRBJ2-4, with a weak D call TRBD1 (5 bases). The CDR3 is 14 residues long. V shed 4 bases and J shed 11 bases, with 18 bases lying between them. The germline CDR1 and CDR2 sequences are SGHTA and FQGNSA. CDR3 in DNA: TGTGCCAGCAGCTCGGACACGCGATTCAGTTTTCAGTACTTC. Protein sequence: CASSSDTRFSFQYF.

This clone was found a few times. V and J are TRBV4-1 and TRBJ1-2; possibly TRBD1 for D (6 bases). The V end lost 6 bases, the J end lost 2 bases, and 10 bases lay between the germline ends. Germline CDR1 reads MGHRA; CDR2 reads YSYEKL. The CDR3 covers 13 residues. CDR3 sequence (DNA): TGCGCCAGCAGTGAACAGGGAAACTATGGCTACACCTTC. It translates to CASSEQGNYGYTF.

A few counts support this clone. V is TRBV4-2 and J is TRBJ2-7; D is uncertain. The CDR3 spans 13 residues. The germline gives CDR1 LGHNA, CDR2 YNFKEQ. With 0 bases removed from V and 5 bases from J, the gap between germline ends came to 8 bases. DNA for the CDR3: TGTGCCAGCAGCCAAGATCGGTTCGACGAGCAGTACTTC. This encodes CASSQDRFDEQYF.

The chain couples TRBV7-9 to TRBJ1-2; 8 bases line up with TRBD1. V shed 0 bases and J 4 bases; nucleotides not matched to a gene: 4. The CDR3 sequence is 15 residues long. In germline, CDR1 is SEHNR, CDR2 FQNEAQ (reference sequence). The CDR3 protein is CASSLAETGVYGYTF. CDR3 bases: TGTGCCAGCAGCTTAGCCGAGACAGGGGTCTATGGCTACACCTTC. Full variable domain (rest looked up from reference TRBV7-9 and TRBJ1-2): DTGVSQNPRHKITKRGQNVTFRCDPISEHNRLYWYRQTLGQGPEFLTYFQNEAQLEKSRLLSDRFSAERPKGSFSTLEIQRTEQGDSAMYLCASSLAETGVYGYTFGSGTRLTVV.

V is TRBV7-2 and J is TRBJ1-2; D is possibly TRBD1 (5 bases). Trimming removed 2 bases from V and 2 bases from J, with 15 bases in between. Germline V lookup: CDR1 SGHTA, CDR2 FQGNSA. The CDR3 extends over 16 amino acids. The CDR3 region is CASSLLPKGINYGYTF. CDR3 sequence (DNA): TGTGCCAGCAGCTTACTCCCGAAGGGGATCAACTATGGCTACACCTTC.

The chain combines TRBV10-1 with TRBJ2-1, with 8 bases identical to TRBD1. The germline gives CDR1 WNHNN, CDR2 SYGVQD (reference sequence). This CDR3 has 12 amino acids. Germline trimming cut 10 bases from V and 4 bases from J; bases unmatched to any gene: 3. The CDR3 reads CATYRGYNEQFF. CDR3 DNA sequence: TGCGCCACCTACAGGGGGTACAATGAGCAGTTCTTC.

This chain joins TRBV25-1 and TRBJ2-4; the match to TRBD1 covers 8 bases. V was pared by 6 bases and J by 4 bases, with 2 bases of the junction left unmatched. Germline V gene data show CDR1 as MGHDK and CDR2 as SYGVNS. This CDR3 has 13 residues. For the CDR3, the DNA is TGTGCCAGCAGGGGGACAGGAAAAAACATTCAGTACTTC. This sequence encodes CASRGTGKNIQYF.